What follows is one T cell receptor beta chain and its context. Its antigen remains unidentified. Qualities for individual bases were not recorded, and no much larger clone is one base off. The data belong to a study of Graves' ophthalmopathy and Graves' hyperthyroidism (dated by TCRdb to 2017 to 2018). Regarding the study in general: Peripheral blood was collected at initial diagnosis, before any treatment. The study used signatures of the TCR beta repertoire to tell Graves' ophthalmopathy apart from Graves' hyperthyroidism and to predict which patients would progress to ophthalmopathy. In total, approximately 140 blood samples were TCR-sequenced: around 42 ophthalmopathy, 80 or so hyperthyroidism and around 17 hyperthyroidism-to-ophthalmopathy patients. To explore V-J signatures that distinguish ophthalmopathy from hyperthyroidism, a discovery set of about a hundred patients was enrolled, made up of 40 to 45 with ophthalmopathy and 55 to 65 with stable hyperthyroidism. An independent validation cohort comprised roughly 20 hyperthyroidism patients and 15 to 17 patients who later progressed from hyperthyroidism to ophthalmopathy. In roughly 6 hyperthyroidism patients, T-cell repertoires of thyroid tissue and blood were compared. Following sample collection, hyperthyroidism patients were given methimazole at a starting dose of 30 mg daily, and ophthalmopathy patients were given high-dose intravenous methylprednisolone. The roughly 100 discovery patients were randomly split 7:3 into training and test sets. Overall study outcomes, separate from this receptor: In validation, the model predicted ophthalmopathy progression with about 70% sensitivity and approximately 72% specificity; roughly 11 predicted patients were CT-confirmed with GO in a median of 6.5 months. Most expanded thyroid clonotypes with frequency above 0.001 were also detected in blood, suggesting blood repertoires may reflect the thyroid immune response. Ophthalmopathy was separated from stable hyperthyroidism by the 13-signature model with more than 85% sensitivity and 81% to 83% specificity in cross-validation and with 80%/75% in the test set. No statistical method was used to set the sample size in advance, and the investigators knew which group each participant was assigned to.

Hyperthyroidism was defined as stable when no progression to ophthalmopathy occurred within 18 months of follow-up. Hyperthyroidism patients were newly diagnosed, were aged 18 to 65 years, and had a disease duration under 2 months. Anyone with other autoimmune diseases, uncontrolled infections, pregnancy or lactation was excluded from the study. Clinical symptoms, serum thyroxine, TRAb, thyroid ultrasound and orbital computed tomography were used for diagnosis. Ficoll-Paque density gradient centrifugation was used to isolate PBMCs from around 9.1 ml of fresh peripheral blood. Trizol reagent was used to extract the total RNA, and its quality was then checked on an Agilent 2100 Bioanalyzer. CDR1 and CDR2 are drawn from the germline V gene (reference sequence): SEHNR, FQNEAQ. The CDR3 holds 14 amino acids from the cysteine to the phenylalanine. Only the CDR3 part of the read is kept: 42 bases, read in frame from the first base. V drops 1 base and J drops 7 bases, leaving 13 bases in between.

For repertoire sequencing, the TCR beta CDR3 regions were amplified from RNA transcripts. The first round of RT-PCR was done with HTBI primers and the Qiagen OneStep RT-PCR kit, and was followed by a second round of multiplex PCR, then size selection and purification. Sequencing of the libraries was carried out on an Illumina HiSeq2000 in paired-end mode with 100 bp reads. Turning to the authors' computational methods: SOAPnuke was used to process the reads, removing any read that contained adapters or uncalled bases, had a mean Phred below 15, or lacked an exact match to the constant primer or identifier. High-quality paired reads were merged with COPE v1.2.5. Each unique nucleotide sequence was treated as a clonotype, and MiTCR v1.1 was used to align the clonotypes to the IMGT TRB V, D and J references. The analysis was limited to V-J combinations with a frequency above 0.0001, which together covered 99.2% of repertoires. A TCR clonal expansion and chaos score per V-J combination was defined as the ratio of F50 clonal expansion to chaos observed in the TCRdist matrix. Welch's t-statistics and random forest were used to narrow the features down to approximately twelve V-J combinations, which were then fed into a naive Bayes classifier. The similarity between thyroid and blood repertoires was quantified using the Morisita-Horn index. TCRdb took the public reads, trimmed them with fastp at Q25, ran MiXCR for clone calling and kept in-frame beta chains. Under each unique CDR3 protein, matching rows form one entry showing the most common genes and DNA. TCRdb's processing, not the authors' own work, is the source of the V and J calls. This sample lists roughly 400,000 distinct CDR3 sequences; over 15% were detected once. Clones ranked in the top ten supply approximately 7% of the sample.

The receptor was derived from a woman under 30 with stable Graves' hyperthyroidism. Donor details come from another sample of the same person, matched by shared clones. Sequencing was carried out using peripheral blood. This chain is built from TRBV7-9 and TRBJ1-2; TRBD1 is possibly the D segment (5 matching bases). The DNA sequence is TGTGCCAGCAGCTTAGAGGCGGAGGGGCTTGGCTACACCTTC. This sequence encodes CASSLEAEGLGYTF.